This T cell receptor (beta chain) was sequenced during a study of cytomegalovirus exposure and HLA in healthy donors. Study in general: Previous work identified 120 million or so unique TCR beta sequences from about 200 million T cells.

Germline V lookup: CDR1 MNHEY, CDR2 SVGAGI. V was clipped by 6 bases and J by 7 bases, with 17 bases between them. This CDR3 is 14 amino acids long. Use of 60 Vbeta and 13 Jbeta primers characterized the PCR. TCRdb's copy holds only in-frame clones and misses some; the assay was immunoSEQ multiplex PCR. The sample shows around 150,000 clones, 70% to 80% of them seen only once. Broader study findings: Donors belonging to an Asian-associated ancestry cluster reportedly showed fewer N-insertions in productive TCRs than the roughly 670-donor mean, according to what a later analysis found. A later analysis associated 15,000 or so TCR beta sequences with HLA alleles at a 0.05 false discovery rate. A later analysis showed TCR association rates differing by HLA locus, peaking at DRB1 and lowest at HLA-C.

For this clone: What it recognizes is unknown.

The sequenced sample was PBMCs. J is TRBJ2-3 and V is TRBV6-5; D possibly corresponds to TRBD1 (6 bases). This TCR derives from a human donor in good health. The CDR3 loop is CASSKTGRANTQYF. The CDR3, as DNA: TGTGCCAGCAGCAAGACAGGAAGAGCAAATACGCAGTATTTT.